These 27 T cell receptor beta chains were sequenced from one sample in a study of Graves' ophthalmopathy and Graves' hyperthyroidism. TCR beta CDR3 regions were amplified from RNA transcripts. HTBI-primed RT-PCR formed the first round, and a multiplex PCR formed the second. TCRdb processed the multiplex PCR reads anew with MiXCR; each CDR3 protein has one entry. The data show approximately 1.2 million distinct CDR3 sequences, about 40% seen once. The material sequenced was peripheral blood or thyroid tissue (not recorded which). The source of these receptors is an adult man with Graves' hyperthyroidism.

Notes on this clonotype: A much larger clone lies one base from this, so it may be a read error. This sequence joins TRBV29-1 and TRBJ2-7; 8 bases map to TRBD1. The CDR3 has 13 amino acids. Germline values: CDR1 SQVTM, CDR2 ANQGSEA. The CDR3 protein is CSVRTGFSYERYF. The CDR3, as DNA: TGCAGCGTTAGGACAGGGTTCTCCTACGAGCGGTACTTC.

Details on this clonotype: A read error may produce the germline difference seen at one junction end. The chain employs TRBV10-3 and TRBJ1-2; 7 bases line up with TRBD1. Germline CDR1 and CDR2: ENHRY and SYGVKD. This CDR3 has 14 amino acids. The CDR3 loop is CASSAGTEGYGYTF. Here the CDR3 DNA reads TGTGCCAGCAGTGCCGGGACAGAAGGATATGGCTACACCTTC.

Points on this clonotype: This sequence may be a read error, since a much larger clone differs from it by one base. The chain recombines TRBV4-3 with TRBJ1-5, with D tentatively TRBD1 (5 bases). Germline V gene sequence: CDR1 LGHNA, CDR2 YSLEER. The V gene lost 0 bases and the J gene lost 4 bases, with 16 bases spanning the gap. The CDR3 is 17 residues long. CDR3 sequence reads: CASSQDLVGAANQPQHF. The CDR3 DNA sequence: TGCGCCAGCAGCCAAGATCTGGTAGGGGCGGCGAATCAGCCCCAGCATTTT.

This clonotype came up many times. The rearrangement uses TRBV2 and TRBJ2-7; TRBD2 is a possible D gene (6 bases). CDR1 and CDR2 from the germline V gene are SNHLY and FYNNEI. The CDR3 contains 12 residues. Between the trimmed V and J ends, which lost 7 bases and 7 bases, there was a span of 14 bases. CDR3: CASTRETLEQYF. The DNA of the CDR3 is TGTGCCAGCACTCGGGAGACTTTGGAGCAGTACTTC.

This clonotype was counted at least ten times. The rearrangement links TRBV2 to TRBJ2-5, with D possibly being TRBD2 (6 bases). Trimming cost V 9 bases and J 2 bases, with 19 bases left between them. Germline CDR1 and CDR2: SNHLY and FYNNEI. CDR3 length equals 15 residues. The CDR3, as DNA: TGTGCCAGTAAACGCCGGGACTTGAGTCAAGAGACCCAGTACTTC. Translation: CASKRRDLSQETQYF.

The chain is built from TRBV7-2 and TRBJ1-6; TRBD1 is a possible D gene (5 bases). V was cut by 1 base and J by 13 bases, with 5 bases left in between. CDR3 length: 11 residues. Germline loops: CDR1 SGHTA, CDR2 FQGNSA. For the CDR3, the DNA is TGTGCCAGCAGCTTAGAGGGGCCCCTCCACTTT. It codes for CASSLEGPLHF. Complete variable domain (other parts from reference TRBV7-2 and TRBJ1-6): GAGVSQSPSNKVTEKGKDVELRCDPISGHTALYWYRQSLGQGLEFLIYFQGNSAPDKSGLPSDRFSAERTGGSVSTLTIQRTQQEDSAVYLCASSLEGPLHFGNGTRLTVT.

The chain couples TRBV9 to TRBJ2-7; 7 bases match TRBD2. J gave up 4 bases and V 7 bases, and 11 bases lay outside the gene matches. CDR3 length: 14 amino acids. Germline V lookup: CDR1 SGDLS, CDR2 YYNGEE. This chain's CDR3 is CASRSTSRIYEQYF. The CDR3 nucleotides are TGTGCCAGCCGCTCGACTAGCAGAATTTACGAGCAGTACTTC.

The rearrangement uses TRBV5-5 and TRBJ1-5; D is unclear. Trimming cost V 5 bases and J 2 bases, with 11 bases left between them. Germline lookup yields CDR1 SGHKS and CDR2 YYEKEE (reference sequence). The CDR3 loop spans 14 amino acids. CDR3 sequence reads: CASSSAFGNQPQHF. CDR3 bases: TGTGCCAGCAGTTCGGCCTTTGGCAATCAGCCCCAGCATTTT.

This clonotype has ten or more counts. As DNA, the CDR3 is TGTGCCAGCAGGATGGACGGTGACTACGAGCAGTACTTC. This sequence encodes CASRMDGDYEQYF. The V and J genes are TRBV2 and TRBJ2-7; D gene ambiguous. V lost 6 bases, J lost 3 bases, and 12 bases lay in between. In germline, CDR1 is SNHLY, CDR2 FYNNEI. The CDR3 is 13 amino acids.

This clonotype was picked up many times. The rearrangement uses TRBV20-1 and TRBJ2-7, with 10 bases fitting TRBD1. This CDR3 is built from 13 residues. J gave up 5 bases and V 3 bases, and 4 bases lay outside the gene matches. Germline CDR1 DFQATT, CDR2 SNEGSKA (reference sequence). CDR3 in DNA: TGCAGTGCTAGTGACAGGGGGCGTAACGAGCAGTACTTC. This translates into CSASDRGRNEQYF.

The sample holds many counts of this clonotype. V usage is TRBV7-9 and J usage is TRBJ2-2, with a possible D match to TRBD2 (5 bases). Trimming stripped 5 bases from V and 4 bases from J, with 8 bases between. CDR1 and CDR2 (germline): SEHNR, FQNEAQ (reference sequence). The CDR3 consists of 13 residues. CDR3 sequence reads: CASSVTSTGELFF. The CDR3 region has the DNA TGTGCCAGCAGCGTCACTAGCACCGGGGAGCTGTTTTTT.

This clonotype was seen a few times. This chain joins TRBV4-3 and TRBJ1-5, with D tentatively TRBD1 (6 bases). Trimming cost V 0 bases and J 3 bases, with 9 bases left between them. Germline assignment: CDR1 LGHNA and CDR2 YSLEER. The CDR3 extends over 15 amino acids. The CDR3 sequence is CASSQDGDTNQPQHF. The CDR3 DNA reads TGCGCCAGCAGCCAAGATGGGGACACCAATCAGCCCCAGCATTTT.

This clonotype has only a few counts. The chain has TRBV6-5 and TRBJ1-2, with D tentatively TRBD1 (6 bases). Germline V gene data show CDR1 as MNHEY and CDR2 as SVGAGI. This CDR3 has 14 residues. V lost 0 bases and J lost 2, with 7 bases in between. CDR3 in amino acids: CASSYSGQNYGYTF. CDR3 bases: TGTGCCAGCAGTTACTCCGGACAGAACTATGGCTACACCTTC.

The V call is TRBV7-9, the J call TRBJ1-2; TRBD1 matches 12 bases. Germline V gives CDR1 SEHNR, CDR2 FQNEAQ (reference sequence). The CDR3 contains 18 residues. Unmatched junction bases numbered 16, after V lost 5 bases and J lost 6 bases. CDR3 amino acids: CASSPNPGTGGSVHGYTF. The CDR3 DNA follows: TGTGCCAGCAGCCCCAACCCCGGGACAGGGGGCTCAGTCCATGGCTACACCTTC.

The sample holds many counts of this clonotype. The chain carries TRBV12-3 or TRBV12-4 and TRBJ1-4; 8 bases are shared with TRBD1. This CDR3 has 14 amino acids. V shed 5 bases and J 8 bases; nucleotides not matched to a gene: 7. The CDR3 region has the DNA TGTGCCAGCAGTCCAGGGGGCGCGTCCGAAAAACTGTTTTTT. This sequence encodes CASSPGGASEKLFF.

There are a few counts of this clonotype. The chain carries TRBV5-6 and TRBJ1-1, with unresolved D. The V end lost 7 bases, the J end lost 9 bases, and 13 bases lay between the germline ends. This CDR3 is built from 11 residues. Per the germline V gene, CDR1 is SGHDT and CDR2 is YYEEEE. The CDR3 DNA is TGTGCCAGCGTATTCGGCGGCCAAGCTTTCTTT. It specifies CASVFGGQAFF.

V usage is TRBV29-1 and J usage is TRBJ2-7; 9 bases agree with TRBD1. The V gene's germline CDR1 is SQVTM and CDR2 ANQGSEA. Trimming removed 0 bases from V and 3 bases from J; junction bases left unmatched: 6. The CDR3 is made up of 15 amino acids. CDR3 bases: TGCAGCGTTGAAGATGCGGGACAGGGCTTCTACGAGCAGTACTTC. Protein product: CSVEDAGQGFYEQYF.

This clonotype was seen ten or more times. The J gene is TRBJ2-5, the V gene TRBV29-1; D call uncertain. With 3 bases removed from V and 5 bases from J, the gap between germline ends came to 10 bases. The CDR3 has 12 amino acids. The V gene's germline CDR1 is SQVTM and CDR2 ANQGSEA. The CDR3 here is CSVDVSGETQYF. CDR3 in DNA: TGCAGCGTTGACGTTTCGGGCGAGACCCAGTACTTC.

Regarding this clonotype: This sequence may be a read error, since a much larger clone differs from it by one base. The chain carries TRBV7-9 and TRBJ1-2, with D tentatively TRBD1 (5 bases). CDR3 length: 13 residues. Germline values: CDR1 SEHNR, CDR2 FQNEAQ (reference sequence). The CDR3 DNA is TGTGCCAGCAGCTTAGGACAGTTTTATGACTACACCTTC. Protein: CASSLGQFYDYTF.

The genes are TRBV15 and TRBJ2-5; D remains unclear. Trimming took 8 bases from V and 2 from J, leaving 21 bases between them. The CDR3 loop spans 16 amino acids. CDR1 and CDR2 from the germline V gene are LNHNV and YYDKDF (reference sequence). The CDR3 reads CATVGIAADRQETQYF. The CDR3 nucleotides are TGTGCCACCGTTGGGATCGCGGCTGATCGACAAGAGACCCAGTACTTC.

This clonotype turned up a few times. The chain joins TRBV7-2 to TRBJ2-7; D perhaps matches TRBD2 (6 bases). This CDR3 has 16 residues. The germline gives CDR1 SGHTA, CDR2 FQGNSA. V was pared by 1 base and J by 0 bases, with 13 bases between. Here the CDR3 reads CASSLGGDAPSYEQYF. The CDR3 region has the DNA TGTGCCAGCAGCTTAGGGGGGGACGCCCCCTCCTACGAGCAGTACTTC.

This clonotype was found many times. The rearrangement joins TRBV6-6 to TRBJ2-5; TRBD2 is a possible D gene (7 bases). Germline CDR1 and CDR2: MNHNY and SVGAGI (reference sequence). The V end was cut by 6 bases, the J end by 4 bases, with 18 bases between. The CDR3 consists of 15 residues. In DNA form, the CDR3 reads TGTGCCAGCAGGGGAGGGGGAGGAGGAAGAGAGACCCAGTACTTC. Translation gives CASRGGGGGRETQYF.

The chain employs TRBV19 and TRBJ2-7, with a weak D call TRBD1 (6 bases). V lost 8 bases, J lost 6 bases, and 23 bases lay in between. Per the germline V gene, CDR1 is LNHDA and CDR2 is SQIVND (reference sequence). This CDR3 is built from 15 residues. CDR3 amino acids: CASGDGDTRLSEQYF. The CDR3 DNA sequence: TGTGCCAGTGGTGACGGGGACACGCGCTTGAGCGAGCAGTACTTC.

The chain joins TRBV29-1 to TRBJ2-7; no clear D gene. Trimming cost V 6 bases and J 1 base, with 13 bases left between them. Per germline, CDR1 SQVTM and CDR2 ANQGSEA. The CDR3 has 13 amino acids. The CDR3 region is CSVGMGNSYEQYF. DNA for the CDR3: TGCAGCGTGGGAATGGGGAATTCCTACGAGCAGTACTTC.

This clonotype appeared many times. The genes are TRBV6-6 and TRBJ2-5; 13 bases are a match to TRBD2. CDR1 MNHNY and CDR2 SVGAGI come from the germline V gene (reference sequence). This CDR3 spans 16 amino acids. The V and J ends lost 8 bases and 5 bases, in that order; junction bases with no gene match: 11. The CDR3 loop reads CASGPGLAGLGETQYF. The CDR3 nucleotides read TGTGCCAGCGGTCCGGGACTAGCGGGGCTGGGGGAGACCCAGTACTTC.

The chain combines TRBV10-3 with TRBJ2-5; no definite D call. The V and J ends lost 10 bases and 2 bases respectively, with 17 bases between them. The CDR3 runs 14 residues. Germline V gives CDR1 ENHRY, CDR2 SYGVKD. DNA of the CDR3: TGTGCCAGCAGCTCTTCGGACCGTCAAGAGACCCAGTACTTC. Its protein is CASSSSDRQETQYF.

This clonotype was recorded a few times. V and J are TRBV12-3 or TRBV12-4 and TRBJ2-7, with 9 bases that match TRBD1. The CDR3 loop spans 15 amino acids. V shed 5 bases, J shed 2 bases, and the junction held 7 bases outside the gene matches. The CDR3: CASSETDRGTYEQYF. The CDR3 nucleotides read TGTGCCAGCAGTGAAACGGACAGGGGCACCTACGAGCAGTACTTC.